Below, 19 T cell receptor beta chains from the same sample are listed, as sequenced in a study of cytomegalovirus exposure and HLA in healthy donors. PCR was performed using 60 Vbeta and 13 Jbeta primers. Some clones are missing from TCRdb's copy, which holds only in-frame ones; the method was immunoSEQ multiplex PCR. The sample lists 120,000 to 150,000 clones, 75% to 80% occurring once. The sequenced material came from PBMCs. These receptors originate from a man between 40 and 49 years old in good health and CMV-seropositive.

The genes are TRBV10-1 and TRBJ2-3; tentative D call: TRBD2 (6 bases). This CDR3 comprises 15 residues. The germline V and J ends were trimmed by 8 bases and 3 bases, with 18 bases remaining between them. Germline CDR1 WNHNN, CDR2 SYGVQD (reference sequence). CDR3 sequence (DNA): TGCGCCAGCCCAGGGACTTACTTTAAAACAGATACGCAGTATTTT. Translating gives CASPGTYFKTDTQYF.

The chain's CDR3 is CASSPQTSGRNEQFF. As DNA, the CDR3 is TGTGCCAGCAGCCCACAGACTAGCGGGCGGAATGAGCAGTTCTTC. The V and J genes are TRBV5-6 and TRBJ2-1, with 10 bases that match TRBD2. Germline V CDR1 and CDR2: SGHDT, YYEEEE. The CDR3 runs to 15 residues. The V gene end was trimmed by 4 bases and the J gene end by 7 bases; junction bases not matched to a gene: 8.

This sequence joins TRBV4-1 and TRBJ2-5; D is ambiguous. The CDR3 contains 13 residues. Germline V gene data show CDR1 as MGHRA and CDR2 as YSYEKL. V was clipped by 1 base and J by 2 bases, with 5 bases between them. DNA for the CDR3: TGCGCCAGCAGCCAAGGAGTACAAGAGACCCAGTACTTC. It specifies CASSQGVQETQYF.

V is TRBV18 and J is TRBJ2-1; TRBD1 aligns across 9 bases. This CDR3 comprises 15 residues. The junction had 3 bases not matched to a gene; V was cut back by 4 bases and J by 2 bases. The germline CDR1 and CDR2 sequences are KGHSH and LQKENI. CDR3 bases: TGTGCCAGCTCACAAACAGGGGGCGCCTACAATGAGCAGTTCTTC. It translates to CASSQTGGAYNEQFF.

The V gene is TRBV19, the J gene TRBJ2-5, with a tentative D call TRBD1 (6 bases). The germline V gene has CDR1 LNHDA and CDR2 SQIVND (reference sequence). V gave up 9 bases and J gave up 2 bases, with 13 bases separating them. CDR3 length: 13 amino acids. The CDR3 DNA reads TGTGCCAGCTCGGGGACAAAGCAAGAGACCCAGTACTTC. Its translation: CASSGTKQETQYF.

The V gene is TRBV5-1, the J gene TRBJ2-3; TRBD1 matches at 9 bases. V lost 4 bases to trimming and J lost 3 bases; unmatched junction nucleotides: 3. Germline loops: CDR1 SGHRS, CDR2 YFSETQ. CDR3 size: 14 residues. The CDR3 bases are TGCGCCAGCAGCCCCGGACAGGGGACAGATACGCAGTATTTT. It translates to CASSPGQGTDTQYF.

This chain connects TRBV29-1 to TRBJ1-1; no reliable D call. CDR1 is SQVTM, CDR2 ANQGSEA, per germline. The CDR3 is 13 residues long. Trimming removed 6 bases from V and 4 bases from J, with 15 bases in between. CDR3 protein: CSVGEFLGTEAFF. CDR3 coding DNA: TGCAGCGTCGGGGAGTTTCTCGGCACTGAAGCTTTCTTT.

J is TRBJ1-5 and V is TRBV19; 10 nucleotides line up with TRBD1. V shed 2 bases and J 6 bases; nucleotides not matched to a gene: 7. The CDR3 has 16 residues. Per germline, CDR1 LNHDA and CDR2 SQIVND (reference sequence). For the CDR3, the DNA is TGTGCCAGTAGTATAAGGGGGACAGGGGTGGGTCAGCCCCAGCATTTT. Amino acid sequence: CASSIRGTGVGQPQHF. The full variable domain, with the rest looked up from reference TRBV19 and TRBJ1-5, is DGGITQSPKYLFRKEGQNVTLSCEQNLNHDAMYWYRQDPGQGLRLIYYSQIVNDFQKGDIAEGYSVSREKKESFPLTVTSAQKNPTAFYLCASSIRGTGVGQPQHFGDGTRLSIL.

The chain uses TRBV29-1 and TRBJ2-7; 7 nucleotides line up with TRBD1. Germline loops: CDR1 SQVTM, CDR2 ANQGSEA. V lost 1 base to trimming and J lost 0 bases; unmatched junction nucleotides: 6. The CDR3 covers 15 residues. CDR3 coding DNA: TGCAGCGTTGAAGGTAATACAGGGGACTCCTACGAGCAGTACTTC. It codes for CSVEGNTGDSYEQYF.

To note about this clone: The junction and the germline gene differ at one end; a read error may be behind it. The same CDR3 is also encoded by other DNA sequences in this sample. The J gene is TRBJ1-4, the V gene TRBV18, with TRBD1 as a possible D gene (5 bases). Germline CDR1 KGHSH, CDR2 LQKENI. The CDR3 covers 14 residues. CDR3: CASSPDSEEEKLFF. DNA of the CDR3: TGTGCCAGTTCACCAGACAGTGAGGAAGAAAAACTGTTTTTT.

As DNA, the CDR3 is TGCAGCGTTCTGCCCCTCAGGAACTCTAATGAAAAACTGTTTTTT. The encoded protein is CSVLPLRNSNEKLFF. The rearrangement joins TRBV29-1 to TRBJ1-4, with D uncertain. The V gene's germline CDR1 is SQVTM and CDR2 ANQGSEA. V was cut by 5 bases and J by 3 bases, with 16 bases left in between. The CDR3 has 15 amino acids.

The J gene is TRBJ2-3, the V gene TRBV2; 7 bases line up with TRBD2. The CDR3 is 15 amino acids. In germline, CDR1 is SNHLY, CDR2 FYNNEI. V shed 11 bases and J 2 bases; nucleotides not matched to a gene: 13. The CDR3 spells CAAQRGTTNTDTQYF. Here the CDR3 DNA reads TGTGCCGCCCAACGTGGGACTACGAACACAGATACGCAGTATTTT.

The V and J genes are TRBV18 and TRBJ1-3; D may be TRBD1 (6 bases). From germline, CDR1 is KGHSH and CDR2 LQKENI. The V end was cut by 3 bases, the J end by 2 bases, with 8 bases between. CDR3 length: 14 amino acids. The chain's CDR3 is CASSPTGPGNTIYF. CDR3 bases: TGTGCCAGCTCACCGACAGGTCCTGGAAACACCATATATTTT.

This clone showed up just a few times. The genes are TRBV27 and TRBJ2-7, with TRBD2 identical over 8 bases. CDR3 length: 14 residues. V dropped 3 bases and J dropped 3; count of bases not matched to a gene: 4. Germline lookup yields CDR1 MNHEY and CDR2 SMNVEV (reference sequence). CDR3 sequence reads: CASSFGGGNYEQYF. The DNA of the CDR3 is TGTGCCAGCAGTTTTGGCGGGGGGAACTACGAGCAGTACTTC.

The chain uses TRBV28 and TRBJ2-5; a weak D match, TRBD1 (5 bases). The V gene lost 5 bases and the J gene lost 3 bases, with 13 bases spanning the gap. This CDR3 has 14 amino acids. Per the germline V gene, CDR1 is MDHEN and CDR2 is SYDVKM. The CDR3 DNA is TGTGCCAGCAGTCCAGGGTTAGGTAAAGAGACCCAGTACTTC. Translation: CASSPGLGKETQYF.

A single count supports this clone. CDR3: CASSDRQGAGKNIQYF. The CDR3 DNA follows: TGCGCCAGCAGTGACCGTCAGGGGGCCGGCAAAAACATTCAGTACTTC. This chain links TRBV10-1 with TRBJ2-4, with TRBD1 identical over 8 bases. Trimming at V came to 3 bases and at J to 3 bases, leaving 7 bases not matched to a gene. Germline V gives CDR1 WNHNN, CDR2 SYGVQD (reference sequence). CDR3 length: 16 amino acids.

The CDR3 sequence: CASSLSRGKVGAQHF. In DNA, the CDR3 is TGTGCCAGCAGTTTGAGCAGGGGTAAGGTCGGGGCCCAGCATTTT. The chain combines TRBV28 with TRBJ1-5, with D tentatively TRBD1 (6 bases). With 3 bases removed from V and 11 bases from J, the gap between germline ends came to 20 bases. This CDR3 has 15 amino acids. Germline-derived CDR1 and CDR2 are MDHEN and SYDVKM.

In DNA form, the CDR3 reads TGCGCCAGCAGCCCCGGGACAGGGGCTTTCACCGGGGAGCTGTTTTTT. This encodes CASSPGTGAFTGELFF. V gene TRBV5-1 combines with J gene TRBJ2-2, with 10 bases that match TRBD1. With V trimmed by 4 bases and J by 4 bases, 7 bases remained unmatched. This CDR3 spans 16 amino acids. CDR1 is SGHRS and CDR2 is YFSETQ in the germline V gene. Full variable domain (rest looked up from reference TRBV5-1 and TRBJ2-2): KAGVTQTPRYLIKTRGQQVTLSCSPISGHRSVSWYQQTPGQGLQFLFEYFSETQRNKGNFPGRFSGRQFSNSRSEMNVSTLELGDSALYLCASSPGTGAFTGELFFGEGSRLTVL.

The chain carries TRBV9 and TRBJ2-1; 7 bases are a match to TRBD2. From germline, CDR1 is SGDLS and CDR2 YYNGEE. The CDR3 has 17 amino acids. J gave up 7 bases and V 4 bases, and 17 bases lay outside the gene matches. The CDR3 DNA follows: TGTGCCAGCAGCCCTACGCGGGGCGGGAGTTGGTTAAATGAGCAGTTCTTC. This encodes CASSPTRGGSWLNEQFF.